The sample holds many counts of the clone carrying this T cell receptor beta chain. Its cognate antigen is unknown. Constant-region reverse primers amplified full-length variable regions, followed by semi-nested Nested Universal Primer A PCR. TCRdb independently ran MiXCR on the 5' RACE reads; one entry per CDR3 protein. The data show tens of thousands of distinct CDR3 sequences, around 18% seen once. General observations from the study: In terms of TCR gene usage, tumor memory CD4+ T cells clustered together with blood and lymph node memory CD4+ cells, as well as with lymph node naive CD4+ cells. The larger-cohort validation was restricted to a single TCR beta V-J rearrangement rather than whole repertoires. Tumor Tregs overlapped most with tumor, then blood, naive CD4+ cells.

Germline V gene lookup returns CDR1 DFQATT and CDR2 SNEGSKA (reference sequence). The CDR3 contains 11 residues. The ends were cut back, 1 base at V and 1 base at J, with 2 bases in the middle. Sequenced sample: naive CD4+ T cells sorted from a lymph node. Stated subset: naive CD4+ T cells, CD4+CD45RA+CD25-. The TCR was taken from a female donor with breast cancer. This sequence joins TRBV20-1 and TRBJ2-7; D gene uncertain. CDR3 amino acids: CSARASYEQYF. In DNA, the CDR3 is TGCAGTGCTAGAGCATCCTACGAGCAGTACTTC.